Listed below are T cell receptor beta chains from one sample, sequenced in a study of technical replicates of blood from a few donors. Only in-frame clones appear in the TCRdb table, and some are missing; sequencing was by immunoSEQ multiplex PCR. The sample consists of 75,000 to 90,000 clones, 85% to 95% of them appearing once. Sequenced input: T cells isolated from PBMCs. The receptors were gathered from a human donor in good health. The CDR3 runs from the conserved cysteine through the conserved F or W. The D gene is left open where the match is weak. Not all rows give a size; the values are once, few, many and, for expanded clones, a class.

J: TRBJ1-2
D: NA
V: TRBV9
size: NA
length: 14
CDR3: CASTPVTGDYGYTF
DNA: TGTGCCAGCACCCCAGTAACAGGTGACTATGGCTACACCTTC

J: TRBJ2-2
D: TRBD1
V: TRBV7-9
size: NA
length: 14
CDR3: CATEQGANTGELFF
DNA: TGTGCCACTGAGCAGGGGGCCAACACCGGGGAGCTGTTTTTT

J: TRBJ2-3
D: NA
V: TRBV7-2
size: few
length: 13
CDR3: CASSPAGADTQYF
DNA: TGTGCCAGCAGCCCGGCCGGGGCAGATACGCAGTATTTT

J: TRBJ1-5
D: NA
V: TRBV19
size: once
length: 14
CDR3: CASSPRGGSQPQHF
DNA: TGTGCCAGTAGCCCAAGGGGTGGCAGTCAGCCCCAGCATTTT

J: TRBJ1-5
D: NA
V: TRBV2
size: once
length: 12
CDR3: CASMRINQPQHF
DNA: TGTGCCAGCATGAGGATCAATCAGCCCCAGCATTTT

J: TRBJ1-2
D: TRBD1
V: TRBV5-1
size: NA
length: 15
CDR3: CASSGRSQGSYGYTF
DNA: TGCGCCAGCAGCGGCCGGTCACAGGGGTCCTATGGCTACACCTTC

J: TRBJ1-4
D: NA
V: TRBV4-3
size: NA
length: 15
CDR3: CASSRRFYDNEKLFF
DNA: TGCGCCAGCAGCCGCCGCTTCTATGATAATGAAAAACTGTTTTTT

J: TRBJ2-7
D: TRBD1
V: TRBV29-1
size: NA
length: 14
CDR3: CSVDLRTGALGQYF
DNA: TGCAGCGTTGATCTGCGGACAGGGGCTCTGGGGCAGTACTTC

J: TRBJ2-3
D: TRBD2
V: TRBV5-1
size: NA
length: 16
CDR3: CASRPPTSEGTDTQYF
DNA: TGCGCCAGCAGGCCCCCTACTAGCGAGGGTACAGATACGCAGTATTTT

J: TRBJ1-1
D: NA
V: TRBV5-4
size: NA
length: 14
CDR3: CASSPDRPYTEAFF
DNA: TGTGCCAGCAGCCCTGACAGGCCCTACACTGAAGCTTTCTTT

J: TRBJ1-2
D: NA
V: TRBV27
size: NA
length: 14
CDR3: CASTLTRESYGYTF
DNA: TGTGCCAGCACCCTAACCAGGGAAAGCTATGGCTACACCTTC

J: TRBJ1-5
D: NA
V: TRBV6-5
size: NA
length: 15
CDR3: CASSYNGGSNQPQHF
DNA: TGTGCCAGCAGTTATAACGGCGGGAGCAATCAGCCCCAGCATTTT

J: TRBJ2-2
D: NA
V: TRBV2
size: NA
length: 12
CDR3: CASSEKLGELFF
DNA: TGTGCCAGCAGTGAAAAGCTCGGGGAGCTGTTTTTT

J: TRBJ2-7
D: NA
V: TRBV10-3
size: NA
length: 15
CDR3: CAISESGAGTYEQYF
DNA: TGTGCCATCAGTGAGTCAGGTGCGGGAACCTACGAGCAGTACTTC

J: TRBJ2-2
D: NA
V: TRBV7-6
size: NA
length: 13
CDR3: CASSLQGTGELFF
DNA: TGTGCCAGCAGCTTACAGGGAACCGGGGAGCTGTTTTTT

J: TRBJ1-5
D: NA
V: TRBV27
size: NA
length: 14
CDR3: CASSLYRTNQPQHF
DNA: TGTGCCAGCAGTTTATACAGGACCAATCAGCCCCAGCATTTT

J: TRBJ1-1
D: TRBD1
V: TRBV2
size: once
length: 15
CDR3: CASSEGTGGRGEAFF
DNA: TGTGCCAGCAGTGAAGGGACAGGGGGTAGGGGTGAAGCTTTCTTT

J: TRBJ2-5
D: NA
V: TRBV21-1
size: NA
length: 13
CDR3: CASSKTSGETQYF
DNA: TGTGCCAGCAGCAAGACTAGCGGAGAGACCCAGTACTTC

J: TRBJ1-3
D: NA
V: TRBV9
size: NA
length: 16
CDR3: CASSVGSLNSGNTIYF
DNA: TGTGCCAGCAGCGTGGGGAGTCTTAACTCTGGAAACACCATATATTTT

J: TRBJ2-7
D: TRBD2
V: TRBV4-3
size: NA
length: 15
CDR3: CASSESLAGIYEQYF
DNA: TGCGCCAGCAGCGAATCGCTAGCGGGGATCTACGAGCAGTACTTC

J: TRBJ2-7
D: NA
V: TRBV27
size: NA
length: 14
CDR3: CASSSGAPPYEQYF
DNA: TGTGCCAGCAGTTCAGGGGCCCCACCCTACGAGCAGTACTTC

J: TRBJ2-1
D: TRBD2
V: TRBV7-3
size: NA
length: 16
CDR3: CASSVYPSGSFNEQFF
DNA: TGTGCCAGCAGCGTATACCCTAGCGGGAGTTTCAATGAGCAGTTCTTC

J: TRBJ2-2
D: TRBD2
V: TRBV2
size: NA
length: 16
CDR3: CASSVFSGRSFGELFF
DNA: TGTGCCAGCAGTGTATTCAGCGGGAGAAGCTTCGGGGAGCTGTTTTTT

J: TRBJ1-2
D: TRBD1
V: TRBV30
size: NA
length: 16
CDR3: CAWSKYWTGFPTGYTF
DNA: TGTGCCTGGAGCAAGTATTGGACAGGCTTTCCAACCGGCTACACCTTC

J: TRBJ1-1
D: NA
V: TRBV9
size: NA
length: 15
CDR3: CASSAGLDLNTEAFF
DNA: TGTGCCAGCAGCGCCGGACTGGACCTGAACACTGAAGCTTTCTTT

J: TRBJ1-1
D: NA
V: TRBV28
size: NA
length: 16
CDR3: CASSNAGEGVNTEAFF
DNA: TGTGCCAGCAGTAACGCAGGGGAGGGGGTGAACACTGAAGCTTTCTTT

J: TRBJ2-7
D: TRBD2
V: TRBV5-1
size: NA
length: 15
CDR3: CASSWTSGSSGEQYF
DNA: TGCGCCAGCAGCTGGACTAGCGGGAGCTCGGGCGAGCAGTACTTC

J: TRBJ2-7
D: TRBD2
V: TRBV6-1
size: NA
length: 17
CDR3: CASSEIGTSGMAYEQYF
DNA: TGTGCCAGCAGTGAAATCGGGACTAGCGGGATGGCCTACGAGCAGTACTTC

J: TRBJ2-3
D: TRBD2
V: TRBV15
size: NA
length: 18
CDR3: CATSTRLAGAQVGDTQYF
DNA: TGTGCCACCAGCACCCGACTAGCGGGAGCCCAAGTGGGAGATACGCAGTATTTT